These 18 T cell receptor beta chains were sequenced from one sample in a study of cytomegalovirus exposure and HLA in healthy donors. The primer mix had 60 Vbeta and 13 Jbeta primers. TCRdb's table, derived via immunoSEQ multiplex PCR, lists solely in-frame clones and lacks some. The data show more than 95,000 clones, 81% seen once. What was sequenced was PBMCs. The receptors come from a woman in her twenties or thirties in good health and CMV-seronegative.

The V gene is TRBV6-5, the J gene TRBJ2-7; no definite D call. Germline CDR1 reads MNHEY; CDR2 reads SVGAGI. The CDR3 has 14 residues. Trimming removed 2 bases from V and 0 bases from J, with 8 bases in between. The CDR3 DNA reads TGTGCCAGCAGTTACATGAGGTACTCCTACGAGCAGTACTTC. This translates into CASSYMRYSYEQYF.

The J gene is TRBJ1-1, the V gene TRBV27; 9 bases map to TRBD1. Losses at the gene ends were 3 bases for V and 4 bases for J; bases not matched to a gene: 3. Germline V CDR1 and CDR2: MNHEY, SMNVEV (reference sequence). The CDR3 contains 14 residues. CDR3 sequence: CASSFVTGGTEAFF. DNA for the CDR3: TGTGCCAGCAGTTTCGTGACAGGGGGCACTGAAGCTTTCTTT.

This clone is categorized as medium-sized. The chain couples TRBV4-2 to TRBJ2-7; D call uncertain. CDR1 is LGHNA, CDR2 YNFKEQ, per germline. The V and J ends lost 1 base and 9 bases respectively, with 13 bases between them. This CDR3 comprises 13 residues. The CDR3 DNA reads TGTGCCAGCAGCCAAGGAAGTACTCAGCGGCAGTACTTC. Translating it yields CASSQGSTQRQYF.

This chain connects TRBV6-1 to TRBJ1-4; TRBD1 matches at 7 bases. Germline assignment: CDR1 MNHNS and CDR2 SASEGT. V trimming: 4 bases; J trimming: 6 bases; junction bases outside the gene matches: 11. The CDR3 runs to 16 residues. The CDR3 loop is CASSAATGTLYEKLFF. DNA for the CDR3: TGTGCCAGCAGTGCCGCGACAGGGACGCTATATGAAAAACTGTTTTTT.

V gene TRBV6-1 combines with J gene TRBJ2-1; D might be TRBD1 (5 bases). The CDR3 is 15 residues long. The ends were cut back, 1 base at V and 6 bases at J, with 13 bases in the middle. Germline lookup yields CDR1 MNHNS and CDR2 SASEGT. Here the CDR3 DNA reads TGTGCCAGCAGTGAAGTAATCTCCAGGGTCAATGAGCAGTTCTTC. This encodes CASSEVISRVNEQFF.

The V call is TRBV28, the J call TRBJ2-3, with a weak D call TRBD2 (6 bases). The CDR3 runs to 15 residues. The ends were cut back, 3 bases at V and 4 bases at J, with 14 bases in the middle. The germline gives CDR1 MDHEN, CDR2 SYDVKM. This chain's CDR3 is CASSLGGAAADTQYF. Here the CDR3 DNA reads TGTGCCAGCAGTTTGGGGGGAGCGGCGGCAGATACGCAGTATTTT.

The chain links TRBV9 to TRBJ2-1; 7 bases agree with TRBD1. This CDR3 spans 15 amino acids. The ends lost 4 bases at V and 12 bases at J; junction bases unmatched: 16. Germline values: CDR1 SGDLS, CDR2 YYNGEE. This chain's CDR3 is CASSPMGSGTEWQFF. In nucleotides, the CDR3 is TGTGCCAGCAGCCCGATGGGTTCCGGGACAGAGTGGCAGTTCTTC.

This clone was seen only a few times. This chain joins TRBV6-1 and TRBJ2-7; maybe TRBD2 (5 bases). The CDR3 spans 14 residues. Trimming removed 1 base from V and 3 bases from J, with 10 bases in between. Germline V gene sequence: CDR1 MNHNS, CDR2 SASEGT. CDR3 sequence: CASSEVNSDYEQYF. The CDR3, as DNA: TGTGCCAGCAGTGAAGTAAATAGCGACTACGAGCAGTACTTC.

V is TRBV5-1 and J is TRBJ1-4; 9 bases line up with TRBD1. Germline V gene lookup returns CDR1 SGHRS and CDR2 YFSETQ. The CDR3 is 14 residues long. V was clipped by 8 bases and J by 8 bases; unmatched bases: 10. CDR3 amino acids: CASSRDREGEKLFF. The CDR3 DNA is TGCGCCAGTTCTCGGGACAGGGAAGGGGAAAAACTGTTTTTT.

The V call is TRBV28, the J call TRBJ2-1; D remains unclear. V lost 2 bases, J lost 7 bases, and 15 bases lay in between. The CDR3 totals 15 residues. CDR1 MDHEN and CDR2 SYDVKM come from the germline V gene. The chain's CDR3 is CASSLPPRTANEQFF. CDR3 bases: TGTGCCAGCAGTTTACCCCCTCGAACCGCGAATGAGCAGTTCTTC. The full variable domain, in which reference TRBV28 and TRBJ2-1 provide the parts outside the CDR3, is DVKVTQSSRYLVKRTGEKVFLECVQDMDHENMFWYRQDPGLGLRLIYFSYDVKMKEKGDIPEGYSVSREKKERFSLILESASTNQTSMYLCASSLPPRTANEQFFGPGTRLTVL.

This rearrangement joins TRBV19 to TRBJ1-2; TRBD1 matches 7 bases. Losses at the gene ends were 8 bases for V and 4 bases for J; bases not matched to a gene: 10. CDR3 length: 14 residues. Germline CDR1 is LNHDA and CDR2 is SQIVND (reference sequence). CDR3 bases: TGTGCCAGTCGTGGGACGGGACAGCCCTATGGCTACACCTTC. It specifies CASRGTGQPYGYTF.

V usage is TRBV7-7 and J usage is TRBJ2-7; possible D gene TRBD1, 6 bases. This CDR3 comprises 13 residues. Germline CDR1 SSHAT, CDR2 FNYEAQ (reference sequence). V was shortened by 1 base and J by 6 bases, with 10 bases between the two germline ends. The CDR3 DNA reads TGTGCCAGCAGCTTAGACAGGGAACTCGAGCAGTACTTC. Protein product: CASSLDRELEQYF. The full variable domain, rest sourced from reference TRBV7-7 and TRBJ2-7, is GAGVSQSPRYKVTKRGQDVTLRCDPISSHATLYWYQQALGQGPEFLTYFNYEAQPDKSGLPSDRFSAERPEGSISTLTIQRTEQRDSAMYRCASSLDRELEQYFGPGTRLTVT.

This clone came up once. CDR3 residues: CASSGGTSGPYEQYF. The CDR3, as DNA: TGTGCCAGCAGCGGAGGGACTAGCGGGCCCTACGAGCAGTACTTC. This chain uses TRBV7-9 with TRBJ2-7, with 12 bases fitting TRBD2. From germline, CDR1 is SEHNR and CDR2 FQNEAQ (reference sequence). There are 15 residues in the CDR3. V was pared by 5 bases and J by 2 bases, with 4 bases of the junction left unmatched.

This clone turned up a few times. The CDR3 protein is CAISESLASASTDTQYF. The DNA of the CDR3 is TGTGCCATCAGTGAAAGTTTGGCTAGCGCTAGCACAGATACGCAGTATTTT. J is TRBJ2-3 and V is TRBV10-3; TRBD2 is a possible D gene (6 bases). The germline CDR1 and CDR2 sequences are ENHRY and SYGVKD. The CDR3 length is 17 residues. The V and J ends lost 3 bases and 0 bases respectively, with 16 bases between them.

The chain employs TRBV25-1 and TRBJ1-1, with 8 bases lining up with TRBD1. This CDR3 has 15 amino acids. V lost 7 bases to trimming and J lost 2 bases; unmatched junction nucleotides: 9. The V gene's germline CDR1 is MGHDK and CDR2 SYGVNS. The CDR3 protein is CASIPRGLANTEAFF. The CDR3 DNA follows: TGTGCCAGCATACCCAGGGGGCTCGCTAACACTGAAGCTTTCTTT.

This sequence joins TRBV4-2 and TRBJ2-3; D not certain. CDR1 LGHNA and CDR2 YNFKEQ come from the germline V gene. CDR3 size: 13 residues. Trimming pared 4 bases from V and 4 bases from J, leaving 9 bases between. This CDR3 reads CASSLLGPDTQYF. The CDR3 nucleotides read TGTGCCAGCAGCCTCCTAGGTCCAGATACGCAGTATTTT.

The rearrangement links TRBV6-1 to TRBJ1-5; D remains unclear. Trimming removed 0 bases at V and 5 bases at J, with 14 bases between. The V gene's germline CDR1 is MNHNS and CDR2 SASEGT. The CDR3 has 16 residues. This CDR3 is CASSEAISLGDQPQHF. In DNA form, the CDR3 reads TGTGCCAGCAGTGAAGCCATCTCTCTAGGAGATCAGCCCCAGCATTTT.

This rearrangement joins TRBV9 to TRBJ1-4; D ambiguous. The length of the CDR3 is 14 residues. V lost 3 bases to trimming and J lost 0 bases, with 6 bases between them. Germline loops: CDR1 SGDLS, CDR2 YYNGEE. Here the CDR3 reads CASSDIATNEKLFF. The CDR3 nucleotides are TGTGCCAGCAGCGACATTGCAACTAATGAAAAACTGTTTTTT.